A single T cell receptor (beta chain) is shown here with its context. Generated by immunoSEQ multiplex PCR, the TCRdb table keeps only in-frame clones and is missing some. In the table there are more than 100,000 clones, 93% of which are singletons. The sample comes from a study of T cell responses to AZD1222 COVID-19 vaccine. The J segment lost 0 bases and the V segment lost 5 bases, leaving 0 bases of the junction unmatched. The CDR3 is 15 amino acids. Germline values: CDR1 MNHEY, CDR2 SMNVEV (reference sequence). The clonotype comes from an adult in good health. The J gene is TRBJ2-3, the V gene TRBV27; 12 bases agree with TRBD2. Source: peripheral blood, taken on day 0 of AZD1222 vaccination. CDR3 sequence: CASSGTSGSTDTQYF. The CDR3 DNA is TGTGCCAGCAGTGGGACTAGCGGGAGCACAGATACGCAGTATTTT.